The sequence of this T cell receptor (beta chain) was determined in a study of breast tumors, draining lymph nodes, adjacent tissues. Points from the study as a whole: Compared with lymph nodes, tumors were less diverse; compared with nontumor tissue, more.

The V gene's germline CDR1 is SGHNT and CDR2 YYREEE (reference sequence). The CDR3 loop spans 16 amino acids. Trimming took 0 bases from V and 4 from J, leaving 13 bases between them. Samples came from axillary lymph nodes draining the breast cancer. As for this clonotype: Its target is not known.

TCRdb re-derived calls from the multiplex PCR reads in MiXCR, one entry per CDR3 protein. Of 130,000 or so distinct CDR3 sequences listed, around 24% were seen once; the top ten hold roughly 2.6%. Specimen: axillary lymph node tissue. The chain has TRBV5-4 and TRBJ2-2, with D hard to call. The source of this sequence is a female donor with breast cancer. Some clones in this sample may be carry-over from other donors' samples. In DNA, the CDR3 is TGTGCCAGCAGCTTGGGACGGGCTAGGACCACCGGGGAGCTGTTTTTT. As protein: CASSLGRARTTGELFF.